The clone carrying this TCR beta chain was seen a single time. Its specificity is unknown. These data are taken from a study of T cell responses to AZD1222 COVID-19 vaccine. The assay was immunoSEQ multiplex PCR, and TCRdb's table has in-frame clones only and misses some. The sample yields some 200,000 clones, approximately 94% seen once. The study, taken as a whole, reports: Of the AZD1222 recipients, only 5 to 7 were seropositive at baseline. Donor demographics were predominantly white British with a female majority; clonal diversity may be underestimated. Across spike, vaccine-associated CD4 TCRs were found, dominant at 160-218 and 743-854.

This CDR3 comprises 12 residues. CDR1 and CDR2 from the germline V gene are MDHEN and SYDVKM. V was trimmed by 7 bases and J by 7 bases, leaving 13 bases between them. The material was peripheral blood, obtained 28 days after the second AZD1222 dose. The TCR originated in an adult who received the AZD1222 COVID-19 vaccine. The rearrangement joins TRBV28 to TRBJ1-1; D perhaps matches TRBD1 (5 bases). CDR3 protein: CASNPGGGEAFF. As DNA, the CDR3 is TGTGCCAGCAATCCCGGGGGGGGTGAAGCTTTCTTT.